This is a list of T cell receptor beta chains from one sample in a study of blood T cell repertoires in COVID-19. The assay was immunoSEQ multiplex PCR, and TCRdb's table has in-frame clones only and misses some. The sample includes 200,000 to 300,000 clones, 80% to 90% seen only once; the top ten take 2.5% to 3%. Sequencing was done on a sample of PBMCs or T cells enriched from blood (not recorded which). The receptor set was obtained from a woman in her twenties or thirties with acute COVID-19. The CDR3 runs from the conserved cysteine through the conserved F or W. D genes are given only for firm matches. Size is omitted from some rows. Given values are once, few, many or a class for expanded clones.

J: TRBJ1-4; D: TRBD1; V: TRBV19; size: -; DNA: TGTGCCAGTAGTATCCAGAGACAGGGAGAAAAACTGTTTTTT; CDR3: CASSIQRQGEKLFF
J: TRBJ2-4; D: TRBD2; V: TRBV19; size: -; DNA: TGTGCCAGTAGTATTGTAGCGGGGGAGAGCATTCAGTACTTC; CDR3: CASSIVAGESIQYF
J: TRBJ2-1; D: -; V: TRBV11-3; size: -; DNA: TGTGCCAGCAGCTTAGATCCCAGTAATGAGCAGTTCTTC; CDR3: CASSLDPSNEQFF
J: TRBJ2-3; D: TRBD2; V: TRBV24-1; size: -; DNA: TGTGCCACCAGTGAATCCGGACTAGCGGTAGATACGCAGTATTTT; CDR3: CATSESGLAVDTQYF
J: TRBJ2-3; D: -; V: TRBV19; size: once; DNA: TGTGCCAGTAGTATACCCCTCGGAGATACGCAGTATTTT; CDR3: CASSIPLGDTQYF
J: TRBJ2-7; D: TRBD1; V: TRBV4-1; size: -; DNA: TGCGCCAGCAGCCAAAGCGGACAGGGCGCCTACGAGCAGTACTTC; CDR3: CASSQSGQGAYEQYF
J: TRBJ2-1; D: TRBD2; V: TRBV5-4; size: -; DNA: TGTGCCAGCAGCTCCGGGGGGGCCCTCGATGAGCAGTTCTTC; CDR3: CASSSGGALDEQFF
J: TRBJ1-6; D: TRBD1; V: TRBV7-8; size: -; DNA: TGTGCCAGCAGCTTAGTGGGACAGGGGGATTCACCCCTCCACTTT; CDR3: CASSLVGQGDSPLHF
J: TRBJ1-1; D: -; V: TRBV6-2/TRBV6-3; size: -; DNA: TGTGCCAGCAGTTTTACAGCGGGGGTAGACACTGAAGCTTTCTTT; CDR3: CASSFTAGVDTEAFF
J: TRBJ1-6; D: -; V: TRBV21-1; size: -; DNA: TGTGCCAGCAGCAGAAACAGGGGTCGGAATTCACCCCTCCACTTT; CDR3: CASSRNRGRNSPLHF
J: TRBJ1-2; D: -; V: TRBV7-9; size: -; DNA: TGTGCCAGCAGCTTAGTAGGCGGGGCCTATGGCTACACCTTC; CDR3: CASSLVGGAYGYTF
J: TRBJ2-5; D: -; V: TRBV6-5; size: -; DNA: TGTGCCAGCAGCTTGGACTTTCAAGAGACCCAGTACTTC; CDR3: CASSLDFQETQYF
J: TRBJ1-2; D: -; V: TRBV27; size: -; DNA: TGTGCCAGCAGTTTATCCGGCAGGGTGAAAGGCTACACCTTC; CDR3: CASSLSGRVKGYTF
J: TRBJ2-7; D: -; V: TRBV11-3; size: once; DNA: TGTGCCAGCAGCTTACGCATGAACCGGGACATAGGCTACGAGCAGTACTTC; CDR3: CASSLRMNRDIGYEQYF
J: TRBJ1-2; D: -; V: TRBV10-3; size: -; DNA: TGTGCCATCAGTGCAGGGTATGGCTACACCTTC; CDR3: CAISAGYGYTF
J: TRBJ2-3; D: -; V: TRBV29-1; size: -; DNA: TGCAGCGTTGAGCGAGCGGCGCCAGATACGCAGTATTTT; CDR3: CSVERAAPDTQYF